The 8 T cell receptor beta chains presented below share a single source sample, sequenced in a study of blood T cell repertoires in COVID-19. Profiled with immunoSEQ multiplex PCR; TCRdb holds only in-frame clones, not every one. The sample carries 200,000 or so clones, 84% recorded once. The source material was peripheral blood. The source of these receptors is a woman aged 55-70 years with acute or convalescent COVID-19.

The chain couples TRBV25-1 to TRBJ2-7; D remains unclear. Trimming cost V 8 bases and J 3 bases, with 8 bases left between them. Germline lookup yields CDR1 MGHDK and CDR2 SYGVNS. The CDR3 has 11 residues. This CDR3 reads CASELFYEQYF. The CDR3 DNA is TGTGCCAGCGAACTCTTCTACGAGCAGTACTTC.

The rearrangement uses TRBV27 and TRBJ1-2; D remains ambiguous. This CDR3 has 12 amino acids. Trimming removed 4 bases at V and 4 bases at J, with 7 bases between. CDR1 and CDR2 from the germline V gene are MNHEY and SMNVEV (reference sequence). Written as DNA, the CDR3 is TGTGCCAGCAGTTCTGGGAGCTATGGCTACACCTTC. Protein: CASSSGSYGYTF.

V and J are TRBV3-1 (or the pseudogene TRBV3-2) and TRBJ2-5, with D perhaps TRBD1 (6 bases). V lost 2 bases to trimming and J lost 5 bases, with 9 bases between them. The CDR3 spans 13 residues. The V gene's germline CDR1 is LGHDT and CDR2 YNNKEL (reference sequence). CDR3 protein: CASSQSGVETQYF. In DNA, the CDR3 is TGTGCCAGCAGCCAATCAGGGGTGGAGACCCAGTACTTC.

The rearrangement joins TRBV5-4 to TRBJ2-1; D ambiguous. In germline, CDR1 is SGHNT, CDR2 YYREEE (reference sequence). CDR3 length: 12 amino acids. Trimming took off 4 bases at V and 7 bases at J, with 9 bases between the two ends. The CDR3 DNA follows: TGTGCCAGCAGCCTCGGGTCGAATGAGCAGTTCTTC. Its translation: CASSLGSNEQFF.

The chain couples TRBV25-1 to TRBJ1-6; the D is unclear. Per the germline V gene, CDR1 is MGHDK and CDR2 is SYGVNS. This CDR3 is built from 15 residues. V lost 3 bases and J 7 bases, leaving 13 bases between the germline ends. The CDR3: CASSDQTGWNSPLHF. For the CDR3, the DNA is TGTGCCAGCAGTGATCAGACGGGATGGAATTCACCCCTCCACTTT.

This clone was seen just once. The rearrangement joins TRBV11-2 to TRBJ2-7; TRBD1 matches 7 bases. The CDR3 sequence is 14 residues long. The germline CDR1 and CDR2 sequences are SGHAT and FQNNGV. V dropped 5 bases and J dropped 2; count of bases not matched to a gene: 6. Here the CDR3 DNA reads TGTGCCAGCAGCCCTCGTCAGGGGGCCTACGAGCAGTACTTC. As protein: CASSPRQGAYEQYF.

The chain has TRBV9 and TRBJ2-3, with D possibly being TRBD1 (6 bases). V lost 0 bases, J lost 5 bases, and 10 bases lay in between. This CDR3 spans 14 amino acids. Germline assignment: CDR1 SGDLS and CDR2 YYNGEE. The CDR3 is CASSVAPRGDTQYF. CDR3 nucleotide sequence: TGTGCCAGCAGCGTAGCTCCCAGGGGAGATACGCAGTATTTT. The full variable domain, with the rest looked up from reference TRBV9 and TRBJ2-3, is DSGVTQTPKHLITATGQRVTLRCSPRSGDLSVYWYQQSLDQGLQFLIQYYNGEERAKGNILERFSAQQFPDLHSELNLSSLELGDSALYFCASSVAPRGDTQYFGPGTRLTVL.

With regard to this clone: This same CDR3 is encoded by further DNA sequences in the sample. The chain recombines TRBV6-5 with TRBJ1-1, with 7 bases fitting TRBD1. The J segment lost 0 bases and the V segment lost 6 bases, leaving 4 bases of the junction unmatched. The CDR3 sequence is 14 residues long. Germline V gives CDR1 MNHEY, CDR2 SVGAGI. The CDR3 protein is CASRPGQMNTEAFF. The CDR3 DNA is TGTGCCAGCAGGCCGGGACAGATGAACACTGAAGCTTTCTTT.